This T cell receptor beta chain was found in a study of post-analysis software for immune sequencing data (dated by TCRdb to 2013 to 2016). For the wider study: Disease courses on record covered relapsing-remitting, secondary progressive and progressive-relapsing multiple sclerosis, though some patients had no subtype annotation. The patient repertoires were compared against about a dozen previously published healthy control repertoires obtained from donors aged about 6 to 27 years. A subset of samples was prepared in parallel using single-end sample barcoding, then pooled and co-amplified after Illumina adapter ligation.

The full study reports these points: Four or five TRBV segments, including TRBV5-6, TRBV5-1 and TRBV20-1, were significantly more frequent in patients than controls. Compared with controls, multiple sclerosis patients had significantly lower normalized Chao1 diversity, a finding suggesting substantial peripheral T-cell clonal expansion. The control group was slightly older than the multiple sclerosis patient group. When samples were clustered directly using the F measure, samples prepared in the same batch co-clustered strongly, which prompted a batch-effect correction.

Remarks on this clonotype: What this receptor recognizes is not known. The sample holds no much larger clone one base away, and base qualities are not on file.

TCR beta repertoires were profiled from peripheral blood of 13 young patients with multiple sclerosis to demonstrate the VDJtools post-analysis software. Multiple sclerosis patients were children and adolescents aged about 6 to 15 years. Library creation used PCR. The sequencing machine was an Illumina HiSeq 2500. To reduce PCR and sequencing biases, unique molecular identifiers were built into the TCR beta cDNA libraries. Per 1 to 10 million input T cells, roughly 0.5 million cDNA molecules were obtained, such that each molecule approximated one T cell. Patient libraries were prepared and sequenced with the same protocol used for the earlier healthy control dataset. Samples belonging to the same batch were prepared together, multiplexed and sequenced on a shared HiSeq lane. Regarding the original processing steps: Raw barcoded reads were processed with MIGEC, discarding single-read molecular identifier groups before consensus assembly and CDR3 extraction. VDJtools was used for post-analysis of the clonotype tables, and diversity was normalized by down-sampling every dataset to the size of the smallest sample. Repertoire overlap clustering matched CDR3 amino acid but not nucleotide sequences to correct batch-related cross-sample contamination. TCRdb took the public reads, trimmed them with fastp at Q25, ran MiXCR for clone calling and kept in-frame beta chains. Rows matching on CDR3 protein sequence are summarized as one entry with the most common DNA and genes. Clone size and V and J calls follow TCRdb, not the original study. This sample has 500,000 to 600,000 distinct CDR3 sequences in its table, and around 47% of those were observed once. The top ten clones comprise more than 1.5% of the sample.

Cut back by 2 bases and 5 bases, the V and J ends lie 12 bases apart. The CDR3 spans 13 residues, from the cysteine through the phenylalanine. Of the read, only the CDR3 DNA is kept; its 39 bases are in frame from base 1. CDR1 and CDR2 are read off the germline V gene (reference sequence) as DFQATT and SNEGSKA. The chain is encoded by TRBV20-1 joined to TRBJ2-5; the D region possibly corresponds to TRBD1 (6 bases align). Material for sequencing was blood. The origin of this receptor is a girl under 18 with multiple sclerosis. The CDR3: CSARYRVGETQYF. The nucleotide sequence reads TGCAGTGCTAGATACAGGGTTGGGGAGACCCAGTACTTC.